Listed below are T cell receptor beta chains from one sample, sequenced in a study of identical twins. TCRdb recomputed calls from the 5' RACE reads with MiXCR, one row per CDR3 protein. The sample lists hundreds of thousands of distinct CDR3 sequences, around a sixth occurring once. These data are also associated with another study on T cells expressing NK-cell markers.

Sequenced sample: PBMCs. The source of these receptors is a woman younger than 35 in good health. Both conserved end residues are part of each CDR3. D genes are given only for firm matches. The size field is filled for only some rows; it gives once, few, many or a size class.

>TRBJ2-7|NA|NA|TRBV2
TGTGCCAGCCACAGGGAGAACGAGCAGTACTTC
CASHRENEQYF
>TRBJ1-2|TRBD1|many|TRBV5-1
TGCGCCAGCAGCCCGAGGAACAGGGGTGGTCGAGACTATGGCTACACCTTC
CASSPRNRGGRDYGYTF
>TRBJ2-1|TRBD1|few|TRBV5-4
TGTGCCAGCAGCTCCGGACAGGGTGGGTGGAATGAGCAGTTCTTC
CASSSGQGGWNEQFF
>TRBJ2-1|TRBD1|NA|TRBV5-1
TGCGCCAGCACCCTGGACAGGGGGCGCGGGGAGCAGTTCTTC
CASTLDRGRGEQFF
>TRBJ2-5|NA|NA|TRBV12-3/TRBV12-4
TGTGCCAGCAGGGACCAACGGGCCCAGTACTTC
CASRDQRAQYF
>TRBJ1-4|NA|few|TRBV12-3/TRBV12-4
TGTGCCAGCATGGATCAGAAGAATGAAAAACTGTTTTTT
CASMDQKNEKLFF
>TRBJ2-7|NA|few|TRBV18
TGTGCCAGCTCACAAGACTTAGCAAACGAGCAGTACTTC
CASSQDLANEQYF
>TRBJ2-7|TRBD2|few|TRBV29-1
TGCAGCGTTCTAGCGGGGACCTACGAGCAGTACTTC
CSVLAGTYEQYF
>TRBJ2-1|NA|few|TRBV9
TGTGCCAGCAGCAAAACAGGGATCGAGCAGTTCTTC
CASSKTGIEQFF
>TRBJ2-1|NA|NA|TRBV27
TGTGCCAGCAGTTTCCGGCCAAGTAGGGGGAATGAGCAGTTCTTC
CASSFRPSRGNEQFF
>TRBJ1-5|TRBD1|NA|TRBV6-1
TGTGCCAGCAGCTCCGACAGGGGCGGGCAGCCCCAGCATTTT
CASSSDRGGQPQHF
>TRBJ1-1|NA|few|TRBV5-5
TGTGCCAGCAGCCTCAGACCGACAGATGAAGCTTTCTTT
CASSLRPTDEAFF
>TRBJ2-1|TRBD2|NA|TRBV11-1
TGTGCCAGCAGTTCTGGACTAGCGGGAGGGTTCTCCTACAATGAGCAGTTCTTC
CASSSGLAGGFSYNEQFF
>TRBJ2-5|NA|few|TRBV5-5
TGTGCCAGCAGCTTACCGATCGGGCAAGAGACCCAGTACTTC
CASSLPIGQETQYF
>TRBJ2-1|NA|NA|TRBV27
TGTGCCAGCAGTTTATCGTGGCTCAATGAGCAGTTCTTC
CASSLSWLNEQFF
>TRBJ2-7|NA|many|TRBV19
TGTGCCAGTAGGGCAGGATACGAGCAGTACTTC
CASRAGYEQYF
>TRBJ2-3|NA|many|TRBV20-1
TGCAGTGCCGGCACAGATACGCAGTATTTT
CSAGTDTQYF
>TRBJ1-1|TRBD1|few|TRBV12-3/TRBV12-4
TGTGCCAGCAGGGTTAGACAGGGGGACACTGAAGCTTTCTTT
CASRVRQGDTEAFF
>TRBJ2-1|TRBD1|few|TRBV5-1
TGCGCCACAAGACAGGGGTCGATAAATGAGCAGTTCTTC
CATRQGSINEQFF
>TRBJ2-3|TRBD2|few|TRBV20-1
TGCAGTGCTAGAGCCACTAGCGGGAGAACAGATACGCAGTATTTT
CSARATSGRTDTQYF
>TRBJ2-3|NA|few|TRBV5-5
TGTGCCAGCAGCGAGGGGATCCGGGATACGCAGTATTTT
CASSEGIRDTQYF
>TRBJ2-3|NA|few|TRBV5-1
TGCGCCAGCAGCTTGGAAGGCAGGATCACAGATACGCAGTATTTT
CASSLEGRITDTQYF
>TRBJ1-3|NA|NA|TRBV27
TGTGCCAGCAGTCAGCCAGGTGCTGGAAACACCATATATTTT
CASSQPGAGNTIYF